These 24 T cell receptor beta chains share one sample of origin, sequenced in a study of prognosis after radiotherapy for stage I lung cancer. Two rounds of multiplex PCR amplified TCR beta CDR3 from genomic DNA. Round one of PCR was performed, and it used primers specific to each TRBV and TRBJ gene. In TCRdb, the multiplex PCR reads were re-called with MiXCR into one record per CDR3 protein. The sample shows some 30,000 distinct CDR3 sequences, under 60% of them seen only once. The material sequenced was PBMCs, taken before or after stereotactic body radiation therapy (not recorded which). The receptors originated from a donor at least 50 years old with non-small cell lung cancer.

This chain links TRBV6-1 with TRBJ1-3; D perhaps matches TRBD1 (5 bases). The V end lost 5 bases, the J end lost 0 bases, and 11 bases lay between the germline ends. The CDR3 spans 15 residues. Germline CDR1 MNHNS, CDR2 SASEGT. The CDR3 bases are TGTGCCAGCAGTCAACAGGAATCCTCTGGAAACACCATATATTTT. Protein sequence: CASSQQESSGNTIYF.

The sample holds many counts of this clonotype. V is TRBV7-2 and J is TRBJ2-7, with D tentatively TRBD1 or TRBD2 (5 bases each). Trimming took off 4 bases at V and 3 bases at J, with 10 bases between the two ends. The germline CDR1 and CDR2 sequences are SGHTA and FQGNSA. This CDR3 comprises 13 residues. CDR3 loop: CASSWDGNYEQYF. The DNA for the CDR3 is TGTGCCAGCAGCTGGGACGGGAACTACGAGCAGTACTTC.

The V call is TRBV30, the J call TRBJ1-1; D call uncertain. V dropped 0 bases and J dropped 6 bases, with 8 bases sitting between them. The CDR3 is made up of 12 amino acids. From germline, CDR1 is GTSNPN and CDR2 SVGIG (reference sequence). The CDR3 DNA is TGTGCCTGGAGTGTCCAGAGCGCTGAAGCTTTCTTT. Its translation: CAWSVQSAEAFF.

V usage is TRBV18 and J usage is TRBJ1-6, with D possibly matching TRBD1 (5 bases). CDR1 is KGHSH, CDR2 LQKENI, per germline. Trimming took off 3 bases at V and 5 bases at J, with 8 bases between the two ends. This CDR3 is 14 amino acids long. CDR3 nucleotide sequence: TGTGCCAGCTCACCGGGGGGTCATAATTCACCCCTCCACTTT. Amino acids: CASSPGGHNSPLHF.

Many counts were recorded for this clonotype. The chain combines TRBV5-1 with TRBJ2-5; the D call may be TRBD1 or TRBD2 (6 bases each). The CDR3 has 18 residues. Trimming took off 1 base at V and 3 bases at J, with 22 bases between the two ends. Looked up from germline, CDR1 is SGHRS and CDR2 is YFSETQ. The CDR3 coding sequence is TGCGCCAGCAGCTTGACCGGGGGCGTATGGAGTGGGGAAGAGACCCAGTACTTC. Translating gives CASSLTGGVWSGEETQYF.

CDR3: CASSYSSSIGELFF. In nucleotides, the CDR3 is TGTGCCAGCAGTTACTCGTCTAGCATCGGGGAGCTGTTTTTT. The chain combines TRBV6-2 or TRBV6-3 with TRBJ2-2, with D perhaps matching TRBD2 (5 bases). Germline values: CDR1 MNHEY, CDR2 SVGEGT. CDR3 length: 14 residues. V lost 0 bases to trimming and J lost 7 bases, with 9 bases between them.

This clonotype occurred many times. V is TRBV28 and J is TRBJ1-5; D gene ambiguous. Germline-derived CDR1 and CDR2 are MDHEN and SYDVKM. V gave up 6 bases and J gave up 4 bases, with 13 bases separating them. The CDR3 runs 14 residues. The CDR3: CASSPPDWNQPQHF. CDR3 nucleotide sequence: TGTGCCAGCAGCCCACCGGACTGGAATCAGCCCCAGCATTTT. Supplemented by reference TRBV28 and TRBJ1-5, the full variable domain reads DVKVTQSSRYLVKRTGEKVFLECVQDMDHENMFWYRQDPGLGLRLIYFSYDVKMKEKGDIPEGYSVSREKKERFSLILESASTNQTSMYLCASSPPDWNQPQHFGDGTRLSIL.

This clonotype was found many times. The conserved phenylalanine or tryptophan normally closing the CDR3 is absent here, so this likely arose from a read error. The V call is TRBV18, the J call TRBJ1-2; D not resolved. Germline CDR1 reads KGHSH; CDR2 reads LQKENI. Deletions cut 6 bases from V and 0 bases from J, with 11 bases between. The CDR3 runs to 14 residues. The CDR3 bases are TGTGCCAGCTCCCCGCCTAGTTCTAACTATGGCTACACCCTC. Its translation: CASSPPSSNYGYTL.

This clonotype was picked up many times. The rearrangement joins TRBV12-3 or TRBV12-4 to TRBJ1-5; TRBD1 might be the D (5 bases). The CDR3 spans 14 residues. V was pared by 3 bases and J by 7 bases, with 13 bases between. CDR3 sequence (DNA): TGTGCCAGCAGTTTGGCAGGGTCGGGGCAGCCCCAGCATTTT. Translating gives CASSLAGSGQPQHF.

V gene TRBV6-2 or TRBV6-3 combines with J gene TRBJ2-2; tentative D call: TRBD2 (6 bases). V was pared by 2 bases and J by 13 bases, with 14 bases between. This CDR3 spans 13 amino acids. Germline loops: CDR1 MNHEY, CDR2 SVGEGT. This chain's CDR3 is CASSYGTSQVLFF. CDR3 in DNA: TGTGCCAGCAGTTACGGAACTAGCCAGGTGCTGTTTTTT.

The chain employs TRBV6-1 and TRBJ2-7, with D possibly matching TRBD2 (5 bases). The CDR3 has 16 amino acids. V lost 2 bases and J 2 bases, leaving 16 bases between the germline ends. Germline values: CDR1 MNHNS, CDR2 SASEGT. The CDR3 DNA sequence: TGTGCCAGCAGTGAAAGGAAAGGAGGTAGGGCCTACGAGCAGTACTTC. Translation gives CASSERKGGRAYEQYF.

Worth noting for this clonotype: This clone may be a read error of a much larger clone one base away. This sequence joins TRBV6-4 and TRBJ2-5; 8 positions match TRBD1. The CDR3 spans 15 residues. Germline V CDR1 and CDR2: MRHNA, SNTAGT. The CDR3 nucleotides read TGTGCCAGCAGCGACAGGGGAAGGAGTCAAGATACCCAGTACTTC. Protein sequence: CASSDRGRSQDTQYF.

A note on this clonotype: A far more abundant clone sits one base away, making this likely a read error. This chain uses TRBV11-3 with TRBJ2-3; TRBD1 might be the D (6 bases). With 5 bases removed from V and 5 bases from J, the gap between germline ends came to 20 bases. The CDR3 runs 16 residues. Per the germline V gene, CDR1 is SGHNT and CDR2 is YENEEA. This chain's CDR3 is CASSPQGSSWRDTQYF. The CDR3 region has the DNA TGTGCCAGCAGCCCCCAGGGGAGTAGCTGGCGAGATACGCAGTATTTT.

The sample holds a few counts of this clonotype. One base away lies a much larger clone, so this may be a sequencing read error. V gene TRBV4-3 combines with J gene TRBJ2-5; D unresolved. Germline CDR1 reads LGHNA; CDR2 reads YSLEER. The V and J ends lost 0 bases and 6 bases respectively, with 8 bases between them. This CDR3 is 13 amino acids long. CDR3 nucleotide sequence: TGCGCCAGCAGCCAAGACAGTGAACAGACCCAGTACTTC. This sequence encodes CASSQDSEQTQYF.

The chain couples TRBV5-4 to TRBJ2-7; D not certain. Germline CDR1 SGHNT, CDR2 YYREEE (reference sequence). The V end lost 6 bases, the J end lost 4 bases, and 23 bases lay between the germline ends. This CDR3 region has 16 residues. In DNA, the CDR3 is TGTGCCAGCACCCCTGTGGGTGGCACTGGTATTTACGAGCAGTACTTC. Amino acids: CASTPVGGTGIYEQYF.

V gene TRBV5-1 combines with J gene TRBJ2-1; D unresolved. V shed 4 bases and J shed 1 base, with 12 bases lying between them. Germline V gene data show CDR1 as SGHRS and CDR2 as YFSETQ. This CDR3 has 15 amino acids. CDR3 nucleotides: TGCGCCAGCAGCCGGCGATCAGTGTCCTACAATGAGCAGTTCTTC. It yields the protein CASSRRSVSYNEQFF.

Details on this clonotype: A read error may be the cause here, since a much bigger clone is one base away. The chain links TRBV20-1 to TRBJ2-3, with 7 bases that match TRBD2. The CDR3 runs to 15 residues. Looked up from germline, CDR1 is DFQATT and CDR2 is SNEGSKA (reference sequence). The DNA for the CDR3 is TGCAGTGCTAGGTCCCTCCAGCGGGATACAGATACACAGTATTTT. Residues: CSARSLQRDTDTQYF.

This clonotype has just a few counts. The chain combines TRBV12-5 with TRBJ2-1, with D perhaps TRBD2 (5 bases). This CDR3 has 13 amino acids. V shed 7 bases and J shed 0 bases, with 7 bases lying between them. Germline assignment: CDR1 LGHNT and CDR2 FRNRAP. CDR3 in amino acids: CASAADSYNEQFF. The CDR3 coding sequence is TGTGCTAGTGCAGCGGACTCCTACAATGAGCAGTTCTTC. The complete variable domain, with remaining parts taken from reference TRBV12-5 and TRBJ2-1, reads DARVTQTPRHKVTEMGQEVTMRCQPILGHNTVFWYRQTMMQGLELLAYFRNRAPLDDSGMPKDRFSAEMPDATLATLKIQPSEPRDSAVYFCASAADSYNEQFFGPGTRLTVL.

A remark on this clonotype: A far larger clone is one base from this, pointing to a likely read error. The chain couples TRBV9 to TRBJ2-1; 8 bases are shared with TRBD2. The CDR3 extends over 16 amino acids. Germline trimming cut 4 bases from V and 9 bases from J; bases unmatched to any gene: 15. Germline assignment: CDR1 SGDLS and CDR2 YYNGEE. Here the CDR3 reads CASSLGASGHTGEQFF. The CDR3, as DNA: TGTGCCAGCAGCTTAGGGGCTAGCGGGCACACGGGTGAGCAGTTCTTC.

This clonotype is judged medium-sized. This chain uses TRBV12-3 or TRBV12-4 with TRBJ2-7, with 8 bases lining up with TRBD2. This CDR3 has 14 amino acids. With V trimmed by 3 bases and J by 6 bases, 7 bases remained unmatched. The CDR3 here is CASSLYGRVAEQYF. CDR3 bases: TGTGCCAGCAGTTTGTACGGGAGGGTGGCCGAGCAGTACTTC.

This clonotype showed up many times. This chain uses TRBV10-3 with TRBJ2-2; D uncertain. The CDR3 sequence is 13 residues long. V lost 7 bases and J lost 2, with 8 bases in between. Per germline, CDR1 ENHRY and CDR2 SYGVKD. The CDR3 coding sequence is TGTGCCATCAACGGGCCCAACACCGGGGAGCTGTTTTTT. This sequence encodes CAINGPNTGELFF.

The chain has TRBV30 and TRBJ1-2; D is unresolved. The CDR3 spans 14 residues. V lost 0 bases and J 7 bases, leaving 15 bases between the germline ends. Germline V gene data show CDR1 as GTSNPN and CDR2 as SVGIG (reference sequence). For the CDR3, the DNA is TGTGCCTGGAGTGTACTTGAGGAGCGCAGTGGCTACACCTTC. Amino acids: CAWSVLEERSGYTF.

This clonotype was counted ten times or more. The chain uses TRBV4-3 and TRBJ2-7, with D possibly called TRBD1 or TRBD2 (5 bases each). This CDR3 contains 15 residues. Looked up from germline, CDR1 is LGHNA and CDR2 is YSLEER. Trimming took 0 bases from V and 2 from J, leaving 11 bases between them. Here the CDR3 DNA reads TGCGCCAGCAGCCAAGAAGCGGACATAGCCTACGAGCAGTACTTC. Encoded protein: CASSQEADIAYEQYF.

In regard to this clonotype: With only one base between it and a far larger clone, this is likely a read error. This chain joins TRBV7-8 and TRBJ1-2; perhaps TRBD1 as D (5 bases). The CDR3 length is 15 residues. Germline CDR1 SGHVS, CDR2 FQNEAQ. V lost 2 bases and J lost 6, with 16 bases in between. The chain's CDR3 is CASSLFTRAGDGYTF. DNA for the CDR3: TGTGCCAGCAGCTTATTTACCAGGGCCGGCGATGGCTACACCTTC.